This TCR beta chain originates from a study of regulatory T cells in long-lasting Graves disease. Study-wide background: Persistent cases were those of Graves' disease that involved over 5 years of antithyroid drugs with positive TSH receptor antibodies.

CDR3-region Arm-PCR and iRepertoire HTBI primers produced the TCR beta libraries. Per the original methods: Detected in the samples were just over 60 TRBV and 14 TRBJ segments. TCRdb ran MiXCR on the multiplex PCR reads and lists one entry per CDR3 protein. It is TCRdb's table, rather than the study itself, that gives the V and J calls and clone size. The data hold fewer than 450,000 distinct CDR3 sequences, with 23% observed a single time. Time point defined: persistent/refractory GD, antithyroid drugs over 5 years with positive TRAb. TCR sequences were obtained from RNA taken from PBMCs. The sample here was peripheral blood mononuclear cells (PBMCs), taken when the disease was refractory, from a patient treated with antithyroid drugs. The source is a female donor with Graves disease.

CDR3 coding DNA: TGCGCCAGCAGCTCGATGGGAGTGGGACGCCAAGAGACCCAGTACTTC. Translation: CASSSMGVGRQETQYF. The chain couples TRBV5-1 to TRBJ2-5, with D perhaps assigned TRBD1 or TRBD2 (5 bases each). Per the germline V gene, CDR1 is SGHRS and CDR2 is YFSETQ. V gave up 3 bases and J gave up 1 base, with 16 bases separating them. The CDR3 has 16 amino acids.